Shown below are 31 T cell receptor beta chains from a single sample sequenced in a study of blood T cells in healthy people across ages. Using a J-beta primer mix together with a sample-barcoded 5' primer, a second PCR was run for roughly 7 to 11 cycles. From the 5' RACE reads, TCRdb called clonotypes with MiXCR, one entry per CDR3 protein. Of about 1.8 million distinct CDR3 sequences listed, about 50% are singletons. Sample: blood. The source of these receptors is a woman in her thirties or forties in good health.

The table lists this clonotype with a few counts. J is TRBJ2-7 and V is TRBV5-1, with unresolved D. CDR3 length: 15 amino acids. Germline V lookup: CDR1 SGHRS, CDR2 YFSETQ. With 0 bases removed from V and 5 bases from J, the gap between germline ends came to 15 bases. In DNA form, the CDR3 reads TGCGCCAGCAGCTTGGATGGGGTGCCTTCCAACGAGCAGTACTTC. It translates to CASSLDGVPSNEQYF.

This clonotype was observed a few times. The chain combines TRBV11-2 with TRBJ2-1; D is unclear. V lost 4 bases, J lost 8 bases, and 15 bases lay in between. CDR1 and CDR2 (germline): SGHAT, FQNNGV. The CDR3 contains 14 residues. CDR3 region: CASSSPISFYEQFF. The CDR3 region has the DNA TGTGCCAGCAGCTCCCCGATTTCCTTCTATGAGCAGTTCTTC.

On this clonotype itself: One junction end does not reproduce the germline sequence, and a read error may be involved. This sequence joins TRBV29-1 and TRBJ2-5; tentatively, D is TRBD2 (5 bases). Per the germline V gene, CDR1 is SQVTM and CDR2 is ANQGSEA. The CDR3 totals 14 residues. The DNA for the CDR3 is TGCCGCGTCCTCTTACGGGGAGACCAAGAGACCCAGTACTTC. As protein: CRVLLRGDQETQYF.

J is TRBJ2-1 and V is TRBV6-2 or TRBV6-3; no definite D call. The CDR3 covers 11 residues. From germline, CDR1 is MNHEY and CDR2 SVGEGT. V lost 0 bases, J lost 10 bases, and 4 bases lay in between. Here the CDR3 DNA reads TGTGCCAGCAGTTACTCGCAGGAGCAGTTCTTC. Its translation: CASSYSQEQFF.

The chain couples TRBV19 to TRBJ2-5; a possible D gene is TRBD2 (6 bases). Germline V gives CDR1 LNHDA, CDR2 SQIVND (reference sequence). The CDR3 length is 15 residues. V lost 1 base and J 0 bases, leaving 9 bases between the germline ends. The CDR3 coding sequence is TGTGCCAGTAGTATAGCGGGGGAGTACCAAGAGACCCAGTACTTC. This sequence encodes CASSIAGEYQETQYF.

This clonotype was picked up a small number of times. V usage is TRBV7-2 and J usage is TRBJ2-7; D not certain. The CDR3 has 14 residues. Trimming removed 0 bases at V and 0 bases at J, with 6 bases between. Germline V gives CDR1 SGHTA, CDR2 FQGNSA. CDR3: CASSLAANSYEQYF. Here the CDR3 DNA reads TGTGCCAGCAGCTTAGCGGCGAACTCCTACGAGCAGTACTTC. Based on the CDR3 plus reference TRBV7-2 and TRBJ2-7, the full variable domain is GAGVSQSPSNKVTEKGKDVELRCDPISGHTALYWYRQSLGQGLEFLIYFQGNSAPDKSGLPSDRFSAERTGGSVSTLTIQRTQQEDSAVYLCASSLAANSYEQYFGPGTRLTVT.

This clonotype has just a few counts. This sequence joins TRBV29-1 and TRBJ1-2; the D gene is possibly TRBD1 (6 bases). V was trimmed by 6 bases and J by 0 bases, leaving 17 bases between them. Per the germline V gene, CDR1 is SQVTM and CDR2 is ANQGSEA. The CDR3 extends over 15 amino acids. The CDR3 DNA reads TGCAGCGTGGGGGGGGCCTCCGGGGCTAACTATGGCTACACCTTC. Translation: CSVGGASGANYGYTF. The whole variable domain, remainder taken from reference TRBV29-1 and TRBJ1-2, is SAVISQKPSRDICQRGTSLTIQCQVDSQVTMMFWYRQQPGQSLTLIATANQGSEATYESGFVIDKFPISRPNLTFSTLTVSNMSPEDSSIYLCSVGGASGANYGYTFGSGTRLTVV.

The chain recombines TRBV14 with TRBJ2-7; maybe TRBD1 (6 bases). With the DNA end fitting TRBJ2-5 better, the J assignment may be wrong. The CDR3 extends over 15 amino acids. Germline loops: CDR1 SGHDN, CDR2 FVKESK. This CDR3 reads CASSQDGVRGETQYF. In nucleotides, the CDR3 is TGTGCCAGCAGCCAAGATGGGGTCAGGGGAGAGACCCAGTACTTC.

The chain links TRBV12-3 or TRBV12-4 to TRBJ2-3; TRBD1 matches 7 bases. This CDR3 is 14 amino acids long. Unmatched junction bases numbered 3, after V lost 2 bases and J lost 4 bases. CDR3: CASSLNRGADTQYF. Here the CDR3 DNA reads TGTGCCAGCAGTTTAAACAGGGGCGCAGATACGCAGTATTTT.

The chain combines TRBV7-2 with TRBJ2-7; tentative D call: TRBD2 (5 bases). Trimming took 4 bases from V and 2 from J, leaving 18 bases between them. The CDR3 totals 16 residues. Germline assignment: CDR1 SGHTA and CDR2 FQGNSA. This CDR3 reads CASSSPPPGRTYEQYF. Here the CDR3 DNA reads TGTGCCAGCAGCTCCCCTCCCCCGGGAAGGACCTACGAGCAGTACTTC.

This clonotype showed up just a few times. The gene calls are TRBV7-2 and TRBJ2-5, with a weak D call TRBD2 (5 bases). The CDR3 runs to 14 residues. V lost 5 bases, J lost 4 bases, and 14 bases lay in between. CDR1 and CDR2 (germline): SGHTA, FQGNSA. Here the CDR3 reads CASSRGSGGETQYF. The CDR3 nucleotides read TGTGCCAGCAGCCGGGGTTCTGGAGGAGAGACCCAGTACTTC.

The V and J genes are TRBV4-1 and TRBJ1-1; 9 nucleotides align to TRBD1. The germline V gene has CDR1 MGHRA and CDR2 YSYEKL. There are 17 residues in the CDR3. Losses at the gene ends were 0 bases for V and 1 base for J; bases not matched to a gene: 6. CDR3 amino acids: CASSQDQADRGNTEAFF. The CDR3 DNA reads TGCGCCAGCAGCCAAGATCAAGCGGACAGGGGGAACACTGAAGCTTTCTTT.

The gene calls are TRBV29-1 and TRBJ1-4; 8 positions match TRBD1. The CDR3 runs 15 residues. Germline V gives CDR1 SQVTM, CDR2 ANQGSEA. V dropped 1 base and J dropped 2; count of bases not matched to a gene: 3. This CDR3 is CSVEAGGYTNEKLFF. The DNA of the CDR3 is TGCAGCGTTGAAGCAGGGGGCTATACTAATGAAAAACTGTTTTTT.

This rearrangement joins TRBV24-1 to TRBJ2-5; 9 positions match TRBD2. The V segment lost 7 bases and the J segment 5 bases; nucleotides outside the gene matches: 13. The germline V gene has CDR1 KGHDR and CDR2 SFDVKD. There are 16 residues in the CDR3. The CDR3 nucleotides read TGTGCCACCAGCGACGTAGCGGGGGCTACTCTTGAGACCCAGTACTTC. Its translation: CATSDVAGATLETQYF.

Only a few counts were recorded for this clonotype. The rearrangement joins TRBV4-1 to TRBJ2-5; 8 bases are shared with TRBD1. V lost 1 base, J lost 4 bases, and 8 bases stayed unmatched. CDR1 MGHRA and CDR2 YSYEKL come from the germline V gene. This CDR3 has 16 residues. CDR3 nucleotide sequence: TGCGCCAGCAGCCAAGGTCCGCGGACAGGGAGAGAGACCCAGTACTTC. Translation gives CASSQGPRTGRETQYF.

There are a few counts of this clonotype. The chain employs TRBV12-5 and TRBJ2-1; 9 nucleotides line up with TRBD1. The CDR3 contains 14 residues. Germline V gene lookup returns CDR1 LGHNT and CDR2 FRNRAP. The CDR3 loop reads CASGPGQGYNEQFF. The CDR3 DNA reads TGTGCCTCAGGGCCGGGACAGGGATACAATGAGCAGTTCTTC.

This clonotype was detected only a few times. The genes are TRBV11-2 and TRBJ2-7; a possible D gene is TRBD2 (5 bases). Germline assignment: CDR1 SGHAT and CDR2 FQNNGV. The CDR3 extends over 15 amino acids. V lost 5 bases and J 0 bases, leaving 14 bases between the germline ends. CDR3 loop: CASSHLLVLSYEQYF. The CDR3 DNA reads as TGTGCCAGCAGCCACCTACTAGTCCTCTCCTACGAGCAGTACTTC.

This sequence joins TRBV6-1 and TRBJ2-1; D call uncertain. Germline V gene lookup returns CDR1 MNHNS and CDR2 SASEGT. The CDR3 has 13 residues. The germline V and J ends were trimmed by 3 bases and 8 bases, with 11 bases remaining between them. For the CDR3, the DNA is TGTGCCAGCAGTGATCTTAAGGGTTATGAGCAGTTCTTC. This gives the protein CASSDLKGYEQFF.

V usage is TRBV10-3 and J usage is TRBJ2-1; D gene uncertain. This CDR3 spans 12 amino acids. Looked up from germline, CDR1 is ENHRY and CDR2 is SYGVKD. The V and J ends lost 8 bases and 4 bases respectively, with 9 bases between them. DNA for the CDR3: TGTGCCATCCAGGCTTCTTACAATGAGCAGTTCTTC. Its protein product is CAIQASYNEQFF.

This sequence joins TRBV24-1 and TRBJ1-2; D perhaps matches TRBD1 (5 bases). This CDR3 is 14 amino acids long. With 4 bases removed from V and 1 base from J, the gap between germline ends came to 9 bases. Germline lookup yields CDR1 KGHDR and CDR2 SFDVKD. Here the CDR3 reads CATSDPDSNYGYTF. The CDR3 DNA reads as TGTGCCACCAGTGACCCAGACAGTAACTATGGCTACACCTTC.

This chain links TRBV9 with TRBJ2-3, with D possibly matching TRBD1 (6 bases). In germline, CDR1 is SGDLS, CDR2 YYNGEE. The CDR3 runs to 15 residues. The V end lost 3 bases, the J end lost 4 bases, and 15 bases lay between the germline ends. The CDR3 reads CASSEGVYQADTQYF. The CDR3 DNA sequence: TGTGCCAGCAGCGAGGGGGTGTATCAGGCAGATACGCAGTATTTT.

Comment on this clonotype: The junction shows a germline mismatch at one end, possibly a read error. The chain carries TRBV4-2 and TRBJ2-7; D gene ambiguous. CDR3 length: 13 residues. CDR1 and CDR2 (germline): LGHNA, YNFKEQ. This chain's CDR3 is CASSQETSYKQYF. CDR3 in DNA: TGTGCCAGCAGCCAGGAGACCTCCTACAAGCAGTACTTC.

The rearrangement links TRBV12-3 or TRBV12-4 to TRBJ1-5, with a weak D call TRBD1 (6 bases). The CDR3 spans 15 residues. V lost 6 bases to trimming and J lost 1 base, with 13 bases between them. The CDR3 DNA is TGTGCCAGCAGCCCATACAGGGCAAGCAATCAGCCCCAGCATTTT. Protein sequence: CASSPYRASNQPQHF.

This chain uses TRBV6-6 with TRBJ2-7; D may be TRBD1 or TRBD2 (5 bases each). Germline V CDR1 and CDR2: MNHNY, SVGAGI (reference sequence). V dropped 5 bases and J dropped 2 bases, with 13 bases sitting between them. This CDR3 spans 14 amino acids. This chain's CDR3 is CASSALGTAYEQYF. The CDR3 nucleotides read TGTGCCAGCAGTGCGCTAGGGACCGCCTACGAGCAGTACTTC.

The rearrangement uses TRBV5-5 and TRBJ2-1, with 7 bases lining up with TRBD1. The CDR3 is made up of 16 amino acids. CDR1 SGHKS and CDR2 YYEKEE come from the germline V gene (reference sequence). Germline trimming cut 0 bases from V and 0 bases from J; bases unmatched to any gene: 3. This CDR3 reads CASSLEDRYSYNEQFF. The CDR3 DNA reads TGTGCCAGCAGCTTGGAGGACAGGTACTCCTACAATGAGCAGTTCTTC.

This clonotype appeared a few times. The chain recombines TRBV29-1 with TRBJ2-1; D not resolved. CDR1 is SQVTM, CDR2 ANQGSEA, per germline. The CDR3 has 12 residues. Trimming pared 6 bases from V and 4 bases from J, leaving 10 bases between. The CDR3 sequence: CSVIPVYNEQFF. The CDR3 DNA sequence: TGCAGCGTAATCCCCGTATACAATGAGCAGTTCTTC.

The chain employs TRBV13 and TRBJ2-1, with D possibly matching TRBD2 (5 bases). The CDR3 extends over 15 amino acids. The V gene's germline CDR1 is PRHDT and CDR2 FYEKMQ (reference sequence). The germline V and J ends were trimmed by 5 bases and 5 bases, with 16 bases remaining between them. CDR3 DNA sequence: TGTGCCAGCAGCCAGTATTTGGACTGGAACAATGAGCAGTTCTTC. It is translated as CASSQYLDWNNEQFF.

The DNA for the CDR3 is TGTGCCAGCAGTTCTGGGGCCCCCGGGACTACTCGGACCCAGTACTTC. The encoded protein is CASSSGAPGTTRTQYF. The chain is built from TRBV28 and TRBJ2-7; 7 nucleotides line up with TRBD2. The better agreement between TRBJ2-5 and the DNA end casts doubt on the J call. The CDR3 consists of 16 residues. Germline assignment: CDR1 MDHEN and CDR2 SYDVKM.

The J gene is TRBJ2-1, the V gene TRBV24-1; TRBD1 agrees at 8 bases. CDR3 length: 14 residues. V lost 3 bases and J lost 8; bases outside the gene matches: 5. CDR1 is KGHDR and CDR2 is SFDVKD in the germline V gene. The CDR3 region is CATSDGQGAYEQFF. DNA of the CDR3: TGTGCCACCAGTGATGGGCAGGGGGCCTATGAGCAGTTCTTC.

The J gene is TRBJ2-5, the V gene TRBV20-1, with D tentatively TRBD1 (5 bases). Trimming removed 0 bases from V and 11 bases from J, with 28 bases in between. This CDR3 is built from 17 residues. CDR1 and CDR2 (germline): DFQATT, SNEGSKA (reference sequence). The DNA for the CDR3 is TGCAGTGCTAGAGAAAGGGGAAGACATAGCTCCTACAATGAGCAGTACTTC. Its translation is CSARERGRHSSYNEQYF.

Worth noting for this clonotype: One junction end disagrees with the germline gene, perhaps due to a read error. This chain connects TRBV29-1 to TRBJ2-7; 10 nucleotides align to TRBD2. Per germline, CDR1 SQVTM and CDR2 ANQGSEA. This CDR3 is built from 17 residues. CDR3 sequence reads: CCVWGLALSPSSYEQYF. The CDR3 region has the DNA TGCTGCGTGTGGGGACTAGCGCTTTCCCCCAGCTCCTACGAGCAGTACTTC.